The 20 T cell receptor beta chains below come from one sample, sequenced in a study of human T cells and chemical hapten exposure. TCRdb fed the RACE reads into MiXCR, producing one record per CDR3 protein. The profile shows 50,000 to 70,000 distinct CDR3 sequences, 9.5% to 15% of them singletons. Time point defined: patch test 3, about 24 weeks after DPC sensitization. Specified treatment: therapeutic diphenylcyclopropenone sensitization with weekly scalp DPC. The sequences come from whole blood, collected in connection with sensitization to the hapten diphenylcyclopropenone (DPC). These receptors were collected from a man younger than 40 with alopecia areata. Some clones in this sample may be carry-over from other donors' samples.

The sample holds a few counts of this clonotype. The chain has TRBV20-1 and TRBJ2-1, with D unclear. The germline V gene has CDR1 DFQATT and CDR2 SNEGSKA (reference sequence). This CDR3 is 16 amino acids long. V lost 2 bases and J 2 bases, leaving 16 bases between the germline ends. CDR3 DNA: TGCAGTGCTAGACTACTTAATGGTCCCCCCTACAATGAGCAGTTCTTC. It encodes CSARLLNGPPYNEQFF.

CDR3: CASSDLDGAYEQYF. Here the CDR3 DNA reads TGTGCCAGCTCCGACCTAGACGGCGCCTACGAGCAGTACTTC. The chain couples TRBV28 to TRBJ2-7; D not resolved. Germline assignment: CDR1 MDHEN and CDR2 SYDVKM. The CDR3 consists of 14 residues. V lost 8 bases and J lost 2, with 16 bases in between.

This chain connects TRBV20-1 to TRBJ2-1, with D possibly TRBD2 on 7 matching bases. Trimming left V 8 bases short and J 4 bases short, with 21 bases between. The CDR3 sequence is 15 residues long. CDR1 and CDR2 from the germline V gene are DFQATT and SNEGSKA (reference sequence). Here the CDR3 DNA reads TGCAGTCCCCTAAGGATCGGGGGGCATTACAATGAGCAGTTCTTC. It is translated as CSPLRIGGHYNEQFF.

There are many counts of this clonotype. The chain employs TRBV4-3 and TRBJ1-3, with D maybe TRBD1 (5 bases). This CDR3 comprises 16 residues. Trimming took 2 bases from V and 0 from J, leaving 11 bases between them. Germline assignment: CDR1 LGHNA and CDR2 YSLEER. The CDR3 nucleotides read TGCGCCAGCAGCCAACGCGCGGGACTCTCTGGAAACACCATATATTTT. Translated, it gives CASSQRAGLSGNTIYF.

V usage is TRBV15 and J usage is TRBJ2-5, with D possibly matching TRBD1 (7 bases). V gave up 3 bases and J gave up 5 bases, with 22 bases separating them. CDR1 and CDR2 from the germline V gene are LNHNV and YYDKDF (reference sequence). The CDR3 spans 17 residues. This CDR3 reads CATSSGQAVVLAETQYF. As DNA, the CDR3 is TGTGCCACCAGCAGCGGACAGGCGGTCGTACTAGCCGAGACCCAGTACTTC.

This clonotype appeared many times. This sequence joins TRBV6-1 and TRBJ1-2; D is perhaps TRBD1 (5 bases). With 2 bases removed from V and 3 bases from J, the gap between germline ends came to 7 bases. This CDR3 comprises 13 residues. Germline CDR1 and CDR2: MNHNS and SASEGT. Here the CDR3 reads CASSETQDYGYTF. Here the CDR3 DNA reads TGTGCCAGCAGTGAAACACAGGACTATGGCTACACCTTC.

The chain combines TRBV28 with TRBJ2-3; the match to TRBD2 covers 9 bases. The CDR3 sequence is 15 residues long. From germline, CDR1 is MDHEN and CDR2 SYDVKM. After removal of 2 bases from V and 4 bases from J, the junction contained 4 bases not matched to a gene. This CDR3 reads CASSLGGGAADTQYF. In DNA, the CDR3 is TGTGCCAGCAGTTTAGGCGGGGGGGCGGCAGATACGCAGTATTTT.

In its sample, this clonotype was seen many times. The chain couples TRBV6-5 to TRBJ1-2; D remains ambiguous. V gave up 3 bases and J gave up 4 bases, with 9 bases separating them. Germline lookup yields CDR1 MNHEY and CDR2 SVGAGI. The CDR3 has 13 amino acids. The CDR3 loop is CASSYSPIYGYTF. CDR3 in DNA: TGTGCCAGCAGTTATTCCCCTATCTATGGCTACACCTTC.

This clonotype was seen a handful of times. DNA of the CDR3: TGCGCCAGCAGCTTGGCGGACAGGGGTTCCTACGAGCAGTACTTC. Its translation is CASSLADRGSYEQYF. The chain carries TRBV5-1 and TRBJ2-7; 9 bases are shared with TRBD1. Germline V gene sequence: CDR1 SGHRS, CDR2 YFSETQ. The CDR3 is 15 residues long. Trimming removed 0 bases from V and 1 base from J; junction bases left unmatched: 2.

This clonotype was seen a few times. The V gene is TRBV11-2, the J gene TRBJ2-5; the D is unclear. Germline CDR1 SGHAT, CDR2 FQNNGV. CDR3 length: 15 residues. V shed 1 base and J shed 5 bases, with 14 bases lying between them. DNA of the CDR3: TGTGCCAGCAGCTTAGCAGGCGTTACCGGGGAGACCCAGTACTTC. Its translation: CASSLAGVTGETQYF.

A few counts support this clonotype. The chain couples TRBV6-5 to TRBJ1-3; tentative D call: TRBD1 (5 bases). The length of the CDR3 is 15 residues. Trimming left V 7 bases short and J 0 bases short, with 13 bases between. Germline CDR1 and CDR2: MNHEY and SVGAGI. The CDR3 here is CASTSDMYSGNTIYF. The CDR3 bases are TGTGCCAGCACTTCGGACATGTACTCTGGAAACACCATATATTTT.

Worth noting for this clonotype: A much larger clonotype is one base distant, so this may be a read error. The CDR3 bases are TGTGCCATCAGTCGACTCGCTGGAGATACGCAGTATTTT. It encodes CAISRLAGDTQYF. The V and J genes are TRBV10-3 and TRBJ2-3; D unclear. Trimming took off 5 bases at V and 5 bases at J, with 11 bases between the two ends. The CDR3 extends over 13 amino acids. In germline, CDR1 is ENHRY, CDR2 SYGVKD.

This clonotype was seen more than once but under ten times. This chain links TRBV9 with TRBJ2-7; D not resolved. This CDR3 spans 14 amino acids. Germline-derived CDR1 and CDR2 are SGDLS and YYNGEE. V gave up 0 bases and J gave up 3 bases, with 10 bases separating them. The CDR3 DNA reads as TGTGCCAGCAGCGTAGGGGCGGCCGACTACGAGCAGTACTTC. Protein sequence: CASSVGAADYEQYF.

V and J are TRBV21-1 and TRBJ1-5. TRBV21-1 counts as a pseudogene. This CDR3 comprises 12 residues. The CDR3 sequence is CASRAGGQPQHF. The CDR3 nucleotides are TGTGCCAGCAGAGCGGGGGGGCAGCCCCAGCATTTT.

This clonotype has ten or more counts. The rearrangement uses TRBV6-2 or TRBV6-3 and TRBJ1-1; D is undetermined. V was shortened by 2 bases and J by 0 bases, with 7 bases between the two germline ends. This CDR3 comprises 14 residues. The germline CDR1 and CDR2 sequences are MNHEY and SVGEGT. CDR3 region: CASSYGQLNTEAFF. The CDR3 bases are TGTGCCAGCAGTTACGGGCAGCTGAACACTGAAGCTTTCTTT.

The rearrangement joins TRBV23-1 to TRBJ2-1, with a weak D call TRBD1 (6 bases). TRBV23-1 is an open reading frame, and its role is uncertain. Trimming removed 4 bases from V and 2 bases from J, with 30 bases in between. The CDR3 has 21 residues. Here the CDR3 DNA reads TGCGCCAGCAGTCCCTCCACCGGACAGTCAAAAGTTGGGCGTGCCTACAATGAGCAGTTCTTC. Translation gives CASSPSTGQSKVGRAYNEQFF.

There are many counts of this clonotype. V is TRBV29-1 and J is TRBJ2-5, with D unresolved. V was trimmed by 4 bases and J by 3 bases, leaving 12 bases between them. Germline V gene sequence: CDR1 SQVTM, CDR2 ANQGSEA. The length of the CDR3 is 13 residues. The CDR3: CSVGGRAEETQYF. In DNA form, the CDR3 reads TGCAGCGTTGGGGGTAGGGCGGAAGAGACCCAGTACTTC.

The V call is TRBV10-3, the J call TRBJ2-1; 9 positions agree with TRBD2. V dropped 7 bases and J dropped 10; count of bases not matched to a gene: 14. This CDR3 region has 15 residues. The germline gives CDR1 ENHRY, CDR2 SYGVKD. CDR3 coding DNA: TGTGCCATCATGCTCCGTGCGGGGGGGACGGAGGAGCAGTTCTTC. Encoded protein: CAIMLRAGGTEEQFF.

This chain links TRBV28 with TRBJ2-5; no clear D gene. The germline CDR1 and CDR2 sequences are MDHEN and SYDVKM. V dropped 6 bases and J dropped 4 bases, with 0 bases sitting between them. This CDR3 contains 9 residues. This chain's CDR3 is CASRETQYF. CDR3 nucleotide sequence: TGTGCCAGCAGAGAGACCCAGTACTTC.

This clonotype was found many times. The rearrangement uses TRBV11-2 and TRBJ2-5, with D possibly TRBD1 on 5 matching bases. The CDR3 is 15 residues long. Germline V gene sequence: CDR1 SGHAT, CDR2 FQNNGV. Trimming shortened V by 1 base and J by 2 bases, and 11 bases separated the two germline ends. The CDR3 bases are TGTGCCAGCAGCTTAGGGTGGACAAATCAAGAGACCCAGTACTTC. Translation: CASSLGWTNQETQYF.